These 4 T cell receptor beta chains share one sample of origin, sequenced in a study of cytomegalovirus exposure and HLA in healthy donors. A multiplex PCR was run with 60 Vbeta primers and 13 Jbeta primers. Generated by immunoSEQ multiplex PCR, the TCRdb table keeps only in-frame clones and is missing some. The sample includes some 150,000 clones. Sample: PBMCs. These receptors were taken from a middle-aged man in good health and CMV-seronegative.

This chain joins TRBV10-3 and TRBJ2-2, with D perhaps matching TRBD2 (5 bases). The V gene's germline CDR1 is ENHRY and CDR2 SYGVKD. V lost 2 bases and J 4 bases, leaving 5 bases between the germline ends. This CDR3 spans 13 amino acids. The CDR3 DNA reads TGTGCCATCAGTGAGCGGGGCACCGGGGAGCTGTTTTTT. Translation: CAISERGTGELFF.

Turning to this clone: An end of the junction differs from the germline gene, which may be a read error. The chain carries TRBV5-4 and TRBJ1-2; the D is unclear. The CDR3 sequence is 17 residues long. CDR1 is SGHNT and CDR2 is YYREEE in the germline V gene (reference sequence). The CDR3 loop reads CASIRRAGGPTNDGYTF. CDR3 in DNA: TGTGCCAGCATCCGGAGGGCGGGAGGGCCTACTAACGATGGCTACACCTTC.

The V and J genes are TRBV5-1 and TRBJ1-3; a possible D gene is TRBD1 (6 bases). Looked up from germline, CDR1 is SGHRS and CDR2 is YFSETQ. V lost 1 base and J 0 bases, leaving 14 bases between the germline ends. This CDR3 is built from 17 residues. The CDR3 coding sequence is TGCGCCAGCAGCTTGACCCAACAGGGATCCTCTGGAAACACCATATATTTT. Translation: CASSLTQQGSSGNTIYF.

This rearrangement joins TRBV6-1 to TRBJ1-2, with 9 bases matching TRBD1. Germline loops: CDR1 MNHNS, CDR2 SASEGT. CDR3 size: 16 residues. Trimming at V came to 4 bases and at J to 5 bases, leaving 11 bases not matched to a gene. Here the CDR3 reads CASSVDRGAQGYGYTF. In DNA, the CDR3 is TGTGCCAGCAGTGTGGACAGGGGCGCGCAGGGATATGGCTACACCTTC.